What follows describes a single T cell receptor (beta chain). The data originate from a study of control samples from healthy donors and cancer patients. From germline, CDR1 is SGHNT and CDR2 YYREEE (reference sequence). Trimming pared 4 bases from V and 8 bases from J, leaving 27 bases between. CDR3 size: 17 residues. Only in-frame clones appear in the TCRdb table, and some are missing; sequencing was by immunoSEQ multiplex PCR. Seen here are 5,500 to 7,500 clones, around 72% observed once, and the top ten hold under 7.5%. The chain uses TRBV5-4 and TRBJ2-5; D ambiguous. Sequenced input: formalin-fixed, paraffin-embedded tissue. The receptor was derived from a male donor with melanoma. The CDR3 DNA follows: TGTGCCAGCAGCCAAATAACACTGGCGTGGGGTCCCAGAACCCAGTACTTC. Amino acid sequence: CASSQITLAWGPRTQYF.